This TCR beta chain emerged from a study of CD8+ T cells in alopecia areata. It was cDNA, reverse transcribed from extracted RNA, that served as the sequencing template. TCRdb keeps only in-frame clones here, not all; method: immunoSEQ multiplex PCR. Among hundreds of thousands of clones listed, approximately 67% were seen once. The treatment: oral pan-JAK inhibitor, 5-10 mg twice daily. The ends were cut back, 4 bases at V and 4 bases at J, with 7 bases in the middle. Germline loops: CDR1 KGHSH, CDR2 LQKENI. The CDR3 consists of 12 residues. The sample in question was CD4+ T cells sorted from blood, obtained around week 46, from a patient treated with tofacitinib. The chain recombines TRBV18 with TRBJ2-5; D is unclear. This TCR was recovered from a human donor with alopecia areata. CDR3 protein: CASSLKGETQYF. CDR3 bases: TGTGCCAGCTCACTAAAGGGAGAGACCCAGTACTTC.